This T cell receptor beta chain came from a study of cytomegalovirus exposure and HLA in healthy donors. The study, taken as a whole, reports: Apparent HLA restriction characterized most CMV-associated TCR beta chains in a later analysis. Being indistinguishable, some V segments were excluded, TRBV6-2 and TRBV6-3 among them. TCR beta V- and J-gene trimming, according to a later analysis, was linked to a missense DCLRE1C variant.

There are 11 residues in the CDR3. V gave up 4 bases and J gave up 9 bases, with 6 bases separating them. From germline, CDR1 is WSHSY and CDR2 SAAADI. PCR used 60 Vbeta primers and 13 Jbeta primers. Profiled with immunoSEQ multiplex PCR; TCRdb holds only in-frame clones, not every one. This sample has approximately 100,000 clones, with nearly 80% found just once. Healthy bone marrow donors formed the donor group. This clone was detected a few times. Its antigen is unidentified. Specimen: PBMCs. This sequence originates from a man in his 60s in good health and CMV-seropositive. This rearrangement joins TRBV10-2 to TRBJ2-2, with D hard to call. The CDR3 bases are TGCGCCAGCAGTGGAGTAAGGGAGCTGTTTTTT. Its protein is CASSGVRELFF.